This T cell receptor beta chain was found in a study of blood T cell repertoires in COVID-19. For the study at large: Acute and convalescent COVID-19 specimens originated in the United States, Italy and Spain.

The germline gives CDR1 MGHRA, CDR2 YSYEKL. The CDR3 runs 16 residues. V dropped 1 base and J dropped 6; count of bases not matched to a gene: 7. In the authors' workflow: Counts of nucleated cells, estimated from reference gene primer amplification, were obtained. Sequencing used immunoSEQ multiplex PCR; TCRdb keeps in-frame clones, though not all of them. Clone size and the V and J calls come from that table; the DNA yielded D and trimming. The data contain about 50,000 clones, more than 75% of them seen just once; the ten biggest clones take up under 15%. Sequenced input: peripheral blood. The sequence derives from a human donor in a cohort sampled during active COVID-19. V and J are TRBV4-1 and TRBJ2-3, with TRBD2 identical over 10 bases. Here the CDR3 reads CASSQGVAGGGDTQYF. The DNA for the CDR3 is TGCGCCAGCAGCCAAGGGGTAGCGGGAGGAGGGGATACGCAGTATTTT.